This TCR beta chain was documented in a study of blood T cell repertoires in COVID-19. For the study at large: Acute-phase and convalescent COVID-19 samples originated in the United States, Italy and Spain. PBMCs, B-cell-depleted T cells, or T cells provided the cDNA or gDNA that made up the material.

Original processing methods: Reference gene primer amplification gave nucleated cell count estimates. The table came from immunoSEQ multiplex PCR; TCRdb's copy has only in-frame clones and leaves some out. The V and J calls and clone size were taken over from that table, and D and trimming were inferred from the DNA. The data show about 370,000 clones, with 90% seen just once and around 7% held by the top ten. V gave up 4 bases and J gave up 4 bases; unmatched junction bases: 7. The CDR3 has 15 amino acids. Germline V CDR1 and CDR2: SGDLS, YYNGEE. Sequenced: peripheral blood. This receptor was identified in a man between 18 and 35 years old with active or convalescent COVID-19. The chain joins TRBV9 to TRBJ1-1; 10 bases agree with TRBD1. CDR3 in DNA: TGTGCCAGCAGCTTCCGAGACAGGGGGCTCACTGAAGCTTTCTTT. Residues: CASSFRDRGLTEAFF.